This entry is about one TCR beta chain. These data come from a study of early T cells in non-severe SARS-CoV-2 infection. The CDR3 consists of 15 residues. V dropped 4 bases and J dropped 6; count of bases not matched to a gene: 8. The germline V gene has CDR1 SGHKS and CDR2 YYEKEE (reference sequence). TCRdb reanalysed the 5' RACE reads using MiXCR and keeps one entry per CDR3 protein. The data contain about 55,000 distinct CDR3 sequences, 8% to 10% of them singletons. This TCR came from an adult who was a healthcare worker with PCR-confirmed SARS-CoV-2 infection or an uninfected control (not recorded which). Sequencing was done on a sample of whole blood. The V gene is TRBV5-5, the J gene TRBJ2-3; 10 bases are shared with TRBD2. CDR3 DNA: TGTGCCAGCAGCGGGTTAGCGGGGGGCCTCGATACGCAGTATTTT. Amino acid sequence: CASSGLAGGLDTQYF.